The following is a T cell receptor (beta chain) sequence with its context. Its cognate antigen is unknown. The sample is drawn from a study of shared clonotypes between healthy human individuals. For the study at large: Donors, aged 18 to 49, were a couple of women and three men. Study conclusions and caveats: Naive subsets usually exceeded memory subsets in estimated richness. The genetic and exposure-history diversity represented was limited by few donors. Sharing across four donors was highest in naive CD4 (roughly 5%) and lowest in memory CD8 (0.4%).

Germline CDR1 reads SGHDT; CDR2 reads YYEEEE. Trimming at V came to 2 bases and at J to 6 bases, leaving 4 bases not matched to a gene. The CDR3 consists of 15 residues. Produced via immunoSEQ multiplex PCR; TCRdb's table is partial and in-frame only. This sample yields 2 million to 2.5 million clones, of which 90% to 95% are seen a single time; about 0.39% belongs to the top ten. The chain has TRBV5-6 and TRBJ2-7, with 14 nucleotides matching TRBD2. Specimen: naive CD4+ T cells from PBMCs. Subset here: CD45RA+ positively selected. This TCR was sampled from a young man in good health. Some clones in this sample may be carry-over from other donors' samples. CDR3 amino acids: CASSFGTSGSGEQYF. The CDR3 DNA follows: TGTGCCAGCAGCTTTGGGACTAGCGGGAGTGGCGAGCAGTACTTC.